One sample yielded the 24 T cell receptor beta chains listed below, sequenced in a study of somatic mutations in cytotoxic T cells in rheumatoid arthritis. TCRdb's copy holds only in-frame clones and misses some; the assay was immunoSEQ multiplex PCR. In the table there are approximately 12,000 clones, 70% to 80% of which are singletons. The specimen sequenced was CD8+ T cells sorted from blood. The receptors were gathered from a man aged 50-59 years in good health.

The rearrangement links TRBV7-9 to TRBJ2-1; 7 bases line up with TRBD2. The CDR3 has 15 residues. V lost 7 bases, J lost 7 bases, and 13 bases stayed unmatched. Germline values: CDR1 SEHNR, CDR2 FQNEAQ (reference sequence). CDR3 coding DNA: TGTGCCAGCACCTACCCTCCTGGGGGGGATAATGAGCAGTTCTTC. Translated: CASTYPPGGDNEQFF.

The chain employs TRBV5-8 and TRBJ1-1, with D unresolved. Germline CDR1 is SGHTS and CDR2 is YDEGEE. The germline V and J ends were trimmed by 4 bases and 8 bases, with 18 bases remaining between them. The CDR3 contains 14 residues. In nucleotides, the CDR3 is TGTGCCAGCAGCCCGGCCGCTAAGATAATAGAAGCTTTCTTT. This codes for CASSPAAKIIEAFF.

The chain combines TRBV6-5 with TRBJ1-5, with D perhaps matching TRBD1 (6 bases). Germline loops: CDR1 MNHEY, CDR2 SVGAGI. There are 15 residues in the CDR3. V gave up 6 bases and J gave up 4 bases, with 16 bases separating them. DNA for the CDR3: TGTGCCAGCAGCCCTGTGGGGGGCCGGAATCAGCCCCAGCATTTT. Translating it yields CASSPVGGRNQPQHF.

The chain has TRBV18 and TRBJ1-2, with TRBD1 identical over 7 bases. There are 13 residues in the CDR3. The germline V gene has CDR1 KGHSH and CDR2 LQKENI. With V trimmed by 8 bases and J by 3 bases, 6 bases remained unmatched. CDR3 region: CASNQGGYYGYTF. CDR3 bases: TGTGCCAGCAATCAGGGGGGATACTATGGCTACACCTTC.

The gene calls are TRBV7-9 and TRBJ1-2, with D possibly TRBD1 on 5 matching bases. Per germline, CDR1 SEHNR and CDR2 FQNEAQ (reference sequence). Trimming took 4 bases from V and 8 from J, leaving 23 bases between them. The CDR3 consists of 16 residues. The CDR3 DNA is TGTGCCAGCAGCTCAAACCGGGACCTGGAGATAAAGGGCTACACCTTC. This translates into CASSSNRDLEIKGYTF.

The gene calls are TRBV5-6 and TRBJ2-2; 7 nucleotides line up with TRBD1. Germline CDR1 and CDR2: SGHDT and YYEEEE. The CDR3 runs to 14 residues. The V and J ends lost 7 bases and 2 bases, in that order; junction bases with no gene match: 5. CDR3 DNA sequence: TGTGCCAGCTCCGGGACAGATAACACCGGGGAGCTGTTTTTT. Protein product: CASSGTDNTGELFF.

The V gene is TRBV11-3, the J gene TRBJ2-1, with D possibly TRBD2 on 6 matching bases. CDR1 and CDR2 (germline): SGHNT, YENEEA. Trimming shortened V by 2 bases and J by 4 bases, and 12 bases separated the two germline ends. CDR3 length: 15 amino acids. The CDR3 reads CASSLTSSDYNEQFF. CDR3 nucleotides: TGTGCCAGCAGCTTAACGTCTAGCGATTACAATGAGCAGTTCTTC.

The chain couples TRBV14 to TRBJ2-1; D may be TRBD1 (5 bases). This CDR3 spans 14 amino acids. The V end lost 7 bases, the J end lost 4 bases, and 14 bases lay between the germline ends. Per the germline V gene, CDR1 is SGHDN and CDR2 is FVKESK. This chain's CDR3 is CASTVGDVYNEQFF. The CDR3, as DNA: TGTGCCAGCACGGTAGGGGATGTATACAATGAGCAGTTCTTC.

This clone has a handful of counts. The CDR3 spells CASSLDGGYEQYF. The CDR3 DNA is TGTGCCAGCAGCTTAGATGGGGGCTACGAGCAGTACTTC. The chain links TRBV11-2 to TRBJ2-7; D is possibly TRBD1 or TRBD2 (5 bases each). This CDR3 comprises 13 residues. From germline, CDR1 is SGHAT and CDR2 FQNNGV. V was pared by 0 bases and J by 3 bases, with 6 bases between.

The CDR3 region is CASSSTGTARDEQYV. The CDR3, as DNA: TGTGCCAGCAGTTCTACCGGGACCGCCAGGGACGAGCAGTACGTC. The chain employs TRBV28 and TRBJ2-7; perhaps D is TRBD1 or TRBD2 (5 bases each). The CDR3 runs 15 residues. Trimming took off 4 bases at V and 5 bases at J, with 18 bases between the two ends. Germline V lookup: CDR1 MDHEN, CDR2 SYDVKM.

The CDR3 sequence is CASSSMALYEQYF. CDR3 sequence (DNA): TGTGCCAGCAGCTCAATGGCACTTTACGAGCAGTACTTC. V gene TRBV14 combines with J gene TRBJ2-7; D remains ambiguous. CDR1 is SGHDN, CDR2 FVKESK, per germline. Trimming took 5 bases from V and 4 from J, leaving 12 bases between them. This CDR3 spans 13 amino acids. Using reference TRBV14 and TRBJ2-7 for the parts outside the CDR3, the full variable domain is EAGVTQFPSHSVIEKGQTVTLRCDPISGHDNLYWYRRVMGKEIKFLLHFVKESKQDESGMPNNRFLAERTGGTYSTLKVQPAELEDSGVYFCASSSMALYEQYFGPGTRLTVT.

This chain joins TRBV7-9 and TRBJ2-5; D is possibly TRBD1 (6 bases). V was clipped by 1 base and J by 2 bases, with 11 bases between them. Germline V gene data show CDR1 as SEHNR and CDR2 as FQNEAQ (reference sequence). CDR3 size: 15 residues. CDR3 amino acids: CASSLGPQGQETQYF. CDR3 DNA sequence: TGTGCCAGCAGCTTAGGACCGCAGGGGCAAGAGACCCAGTACTTC.

The gene calls are TRBV4-2 and TRBJ1-5, with D possibly TRBD1 on 5 matching bases. The CDR3 length is 14 residues. Trimming removed 4 bases from V and 1 base from J, with 8 bases in between. Germline values: CDR1 LGHNA, CDR2 YNFKEQ. The CDR3 nucleotides are TGTGCCAGCAGCCCCAGGGAGAGCAATCAGCCCCAGCATTTT. Translating it yields CASSPRESNQPQHF.

The chain has TRBV5-1 and TRBJ2-7; a possible D gene is TRBD2 (6 bases). Trimming cost V 1 base and J 2 bases, with 19 bases left between them. The V gene's germline CDR1 is SGHRS and CDR2 YFSETQ. This CDR3 is 17 amino acids long. The CDR3 loop is CASSLSAPGDAPYEQYF. DNA of the CDR3: TGCGCCAGCAGCTTGAGTGCCCCGGGAGATGCCCCCTACGAGCAGTACTTC.

The rearrangement uses TRBV5-1 and TRBJ2-3; D is unresolved. Trimming took 4 bases from V and 1 from J, leaving 16 bases between them. Germline V lookup: CDR1 SGHRS, CDR2 YFSETQ. The CDR3 length is 16 residues. CDR3 DNA: TGCGCCAGCAGCATGGGCGTGGGCGCTCGCACAGATACGCAGTATTTT. This sequence encodes CASSMGVGARTDTQYF.

The genes are TRBV6-5 and TRBJ2-7, with no clear D. Trimming pared 6 bases from V and 2 bases from J, leaving 11 bases between. CDR1 and CDR2 from the germline V gene are MNHEY and SVGAGI. This CDR3 has 13 amino acids. The CDR3 protein is CASSYRATYEQYF. CDR3 nucleotide sequence: TGTGCCAGCAGCTATCGGGCCACCTACGAGCAGTACTTC.

This clone was counted only a few times. The V call is TRBV18, the J call TRBJ1-2; no clear D. The CDR3 extends over 14 amino acids. Trimming shortened V by 2 bases and J by 3 bases, and 10 bases separated the two germline ends. Germline V lookup: CDR1 KGHSH, CDR2 LQKENI. CDR3 protein: CASSPSTDDYGYTF. The CDR3 DNA reads TGTGCCAGCTCACCATCGACGGACGACTATGGCTACACCTTC.

The genes are TRBV2 and TRBJ1-4, with 7 bases fitting TRBD1. This CDR3 region has 14 residues. Trimming at V came to 6 bases and at J to 3 bases, leaving 4 bases not matched to a gene. Germline assignment: CDR1 SNHLY and CDR2 FYNNEI. In nucleotides, the CDR3 is TGTGCCAGCAGGACACAGGGGTCTAATGAAAAACTGTTTTTT. Its translation is CASRTQGSNEKLFF.

The rearrangement links TRBV4-1 to TRBJ2-7; the match to TRBD2 covers 10 bases. J was trimmed by 0 bases and V by 1 base; bases with no gene match: 9. Germline loops: CDR1 MGHRA, CDR2 YSYEKL. The CDR3 sequence is 18 residues long. The DNA of the CDR3 is TGCGCCAGCAGCCAAGCCCCCCTAGCGGGAGCATACTCCTACGAGCAGTACTTC. As protein: CASSQAPLAGAYSYEQYF.

In nucleotides, the CDR3 is TGCAGCGTTCGAGGAGGGCGGGAGAACGAGCAGTACTTC. This encodes CSVRGGRENEQYF. V and J are TRBV29-1 and TRBJ2-7, with 7 nucleotides matching TRBD2. V shed 5 bases and J 5 bases; nucleotides not matched to a gene: 9. The CDR3 has 13 residues. The V gene's germline CDR1 is SQVTM and CDR2 ANQGSEA.

Concerning this clone: An end of the junction does not agree with germline; a read error may underlie this. The gene calls are TRBV7-7 and TRBJ2-1, with D possibly being TRBD1 or TRBD2 (5 bases each). CDR3 length equals 15 residues. The germline V gene encodes CDR1 SSHAT and CDR2 FNYEAQ (reference sequence). The CDR3 DNA reads as TGTGCTAGCAGCTTAGGGACCCGAGGGTTCGATGAGCAGTTCTTC. It yields the protein CASSLGTRGFDEQFF.

A few counts support this clone. The V call is TRBV30, the J call TRBJ2-3; no clear D. Germline-derived CDR1 and CDR2 are GTSNPN and SVGIG (reference sequence). With 0 bases removed from V and 1 base from J, the gap between germline ends came to 11 bases. The CDR3 runs 15 residues. CDR3 bases: TGTGCCTGGAGTGTATTAGGTCGGGGCACAGATACGCAGTATTTT. Translated: CAWSVLGRGTDTQYF.

This sequence joins TRBV6-1 and TRBJ1-1, with TRBD1 identical over 8 bases. V lost 3 bases, J lost 6 bases, and 24 bases stayed unmatched. From germline, CDR1 is MNHNS and CDR2 SASEGT. The CDR3 consists of 20 residues. The CDR3, as DNA: TGTGCCAGCAGTGACGGGCTGAGTCTAAGCAGGACAGGGCATTATGCTGAAGCTTTCTTT. Its protein is CASSDGLSLSRTGHYAEAFF.

The J gene is TRBJ2-1, the V gene TRBV6-5; 9 bases are a match to TRBD2. CDR3 length: 15 residues. V lost 8 bases and J lost 8; bases outside the gene matches: 13. CDR1 is MNHEY and CDR2 is SVGAGI in the germline V gene. The CDR3 DNA is TGTGCCAGCGCCTTAGCGGGAGCGTCAGGTGATGAGCAGTTCTTC. It encodes CASALAGASGDEQFF.